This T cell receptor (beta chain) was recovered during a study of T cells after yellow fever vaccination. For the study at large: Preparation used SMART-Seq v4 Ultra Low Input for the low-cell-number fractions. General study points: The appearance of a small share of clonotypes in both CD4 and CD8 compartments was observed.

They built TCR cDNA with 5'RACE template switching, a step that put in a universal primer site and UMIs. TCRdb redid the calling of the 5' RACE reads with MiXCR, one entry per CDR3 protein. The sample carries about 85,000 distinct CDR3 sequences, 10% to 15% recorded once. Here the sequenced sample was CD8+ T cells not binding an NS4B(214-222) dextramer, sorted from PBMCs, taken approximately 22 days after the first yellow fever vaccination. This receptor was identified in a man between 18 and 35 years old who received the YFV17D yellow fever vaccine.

Here the CDR3 DNA reads TGCAGCGTTGAAGATCTTGGACAGGAAGGCACAGATACGCAGTATTTT. This codes for CSVEDLGQEGTDTQYF. This sequence joins TRBV29-1 and TRBJ2-3; 7 positions agree with TRBD1. Trimming took 0 bases from V and 1 from J; bases not matched to a gene: 7. The length of the CDR3 is 16 residues. From germline, CDR1 is SQVTM and CDR2 ANQGSEA.